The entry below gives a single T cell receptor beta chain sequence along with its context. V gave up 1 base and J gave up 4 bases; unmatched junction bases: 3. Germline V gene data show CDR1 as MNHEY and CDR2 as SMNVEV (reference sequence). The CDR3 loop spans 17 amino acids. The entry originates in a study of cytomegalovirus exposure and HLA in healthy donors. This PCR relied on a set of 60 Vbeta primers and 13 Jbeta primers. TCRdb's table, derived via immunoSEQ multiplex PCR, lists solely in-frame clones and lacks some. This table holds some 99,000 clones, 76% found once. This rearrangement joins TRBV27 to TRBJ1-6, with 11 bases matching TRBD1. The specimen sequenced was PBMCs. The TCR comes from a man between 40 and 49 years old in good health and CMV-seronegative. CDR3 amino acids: CASSLWTGGVYNSPLHF. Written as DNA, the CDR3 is TGTGCCAGCAGTTTATGGACAGGGGGCGTTTATAATTCACCCCTCCACTTT.